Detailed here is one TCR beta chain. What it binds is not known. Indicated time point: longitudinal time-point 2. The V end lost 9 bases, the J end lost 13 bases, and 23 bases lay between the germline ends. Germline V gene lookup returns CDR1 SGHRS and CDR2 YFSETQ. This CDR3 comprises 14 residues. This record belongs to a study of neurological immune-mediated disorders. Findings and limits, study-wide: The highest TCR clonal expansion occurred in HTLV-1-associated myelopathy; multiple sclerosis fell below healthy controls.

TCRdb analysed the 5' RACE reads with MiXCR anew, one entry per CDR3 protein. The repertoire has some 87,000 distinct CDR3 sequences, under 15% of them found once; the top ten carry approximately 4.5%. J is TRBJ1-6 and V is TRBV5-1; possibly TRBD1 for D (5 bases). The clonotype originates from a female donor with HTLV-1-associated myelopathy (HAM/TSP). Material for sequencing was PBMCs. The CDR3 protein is CANSRTIPSSPLHF. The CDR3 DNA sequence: TGCGCCAACAGTCGGACAATTCCGTCGTCCCCCCTCCACTTT. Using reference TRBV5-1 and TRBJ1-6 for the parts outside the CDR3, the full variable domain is KAGVTQTPRYLIKTRGQQVTLSCSPISGHRSVSWYQQTPGQGLQFLFEYFSETQRNKGNFPGRFSGRQFSNSRSEMNVSTLELGDSALYLCANSRTIPSSPLHFGNGTRLTVT.